The 24 T cell receptor beta chains listed next were all sequenced from one sample in a study of OX40 agonist ivuxolimab in advanced cancers. Sequenced by immunoSEQ multiplex PCR; TCRdb stores in-frame clones only, minus some. The sample carries about 36,000 clones, about 70% recorded once. The sequencing here drew on CD4+ or CD8+ T cells sorted from blood, taken in a trial of the OX40 agonist ivuxolimab. These receptors were collected from an adult with an advanced solid tumor such as melanoma, head and neck, liver or kidney cancer.

This sequence joins TRBV18 and TRBJ2-5; D call uncertain. V was trimmed by 2 bases and J by 6 bases, leaving 13 bases between them. The CDR3 is 14 amino acids. CDR1 is KGHSH, CDR2 LQKENI, per germline. The CDR3 DNA reads as TGTGCCAGCTCACCAGTCCTGGGGTCAAAGACCCAGTACTTC. It encodes CASSPVLGSKTQYF.

This chain uses TRBV20-1 with TRBJ2-5; D is ambiguous. V dropped 5 bases and J dropped 2 bases, with 6 bases sitting between them. Germline CDR1 DFQATT, CDR2 SNEGSKA (reference sequence). The CDR3 is 11 amino acids. This CDR3 is CSADMQETQYF. CDR3 in DNA: TGCAGTGCTGATATGCAAGAGACCCAGTACTTC.

V gene TRBV9 combines with J gene TRBJ2-1; 7 positions match TRBD2. The V segment lost 2 bases and the J segment 7 bases; nucleotides outside the gene matches: 9. The length of the CDR3 is 15 residues. CDR1 SGDLS and CDR2 YYNGEE come from the germline V gene. The CDR3 is CASSVGLAAWNEQFF. In DNA, the CDR3 is TGTGCCAGCAGCGTCGGTCTAGCGGCATGGAATGAGCAGTTCTTC.

This clone appeared once. This sequence joins TRBV4-1 and TRBJ2-5, with 8 bases lining up with TRBD2. The CDR3 runs 17 residues. V lost 2 bases and J lost 7; bases outside the gene matches: 15. CDR1 is MGHRA and CDR2 is YSYEKL in the germline V gene. The CDR3: CASSQLIVGPSGGTQYF. CDR3 DNA: TGCGCCAGCAGCCAACTAATTGTCGGCCCAAGCGGGGGGACCCAGTACTTC.

CDR3 amino acids: CASSITGETQYF. DNA of the CDR3: TGTGCCAGCAGCATTACTGGGGAGACCCAGTACTTC. The chain couples TRBV9 to TRBJ2-5, with no clear D. The germline gives CDR1 SGDLS, CDR2 YYNGEE. V shed 4 bases and J shed 5 bases, with 9 bases lying between them. CDR3 length equals 12 residues.

The chain uses TRBV2 and TRBJ2-5; 9 bases agree with TRBD2. The CDR3 covers 16 residues. V dropped 5 bases and J dropped 4; count of bases not matched to a gene: 11. Looked up from germline, CDR1 is SNHLY and CDR2 is FYNNEI. CDR3 residues: CASSPSTSGKSETQYF. The CDR3 DNA is TGTGCCAGCAGTCCTTCGACTAGCGGTAAATCAGAGACCCAGTACTTC. Looking up the rest from reference TRBV2 and TRBJ2-5 gives the full variable domain: EPEVTQTPSHQVTQMGQEVILRCVPISNHLYFYWYRQILGQKVEFLVSFYNNEISEKSEIFDDQFSVERPDGSNFTLKIRSTKLEDSAMYFCASSPSTSGKSETQYFGPGTRLLVL.

The CDR3 DNA reads as TGTGCCAGTATCCCGGGAGGGAAAGGCACTGAAGCTTTCTTT. It is translated as CASIPGGKGTEAFF. The V and J genes are TRBV19 and TRBJ1-1, with D unresolved. The CDR3 runs to 14 residues. CDR1 and CDR2 from the germline V gene are LNHDA and SQIVND (reference sequence). Deletions cut 7 bases from V and 4 bases from J, with 16 bases between.

The J gene is TRBJ2-7, the V gene TRBV5-1; perhaps TRBD2 as D (6 bases). Germline V gene data show CDR1 as SGHRS and CDR2 as YFSETQ. The CDR3 contains 14 residues. Trimming stripped 0 bases from V and 5 bases from J, with 12 bases between. The CDR3 is CASSLGQGGHEQYF. The CDR3 bases are TGCGCCAGCAGCTTGGGTCAGGGAGGCCACGAGCAGTACTTC.

J is TRBJ1-1 and V is TRBV2, with a possible D match to TRBD1 (6 bases). The CDR3 sequence is 13 residues long. Germline CDR1 and CDR2: SNHLY and FYNNEI. The V and J ends lost 6 bases and 1 base respectively, with 9 bases between them. The CDR3 DNA reads TGTGCCAGCAGGGTGGACAGGAACACTGAAGCTTTCTTT. This sequence encodes CASRVDRNTEAFF.

The chain combines TRBV5-4 with TRBJ2-1, with D perhaps matching TRBD1 (6 bases). The CDR3 is made up of 16 amino acids. Germline CDR1 SGHNT, CDR2 YYREEE (reference sequence). Trimming took off 2 bases at V and 8 bases at J, with 20 bases between the two ends. CDR3 coding DNA: TGTGCCAGCAGCTTTTCGTCAGGGGTAGGGATCGATGAGCAGTTCTTC. This sequence encodes CASSFSSGVGIDEQFF. The full variable domain, with the rest looked up from reference TRBV5-4 and TRBJ2-1, is ETGVTQSPTHLIKTRGQQVTLRCSSQSGHNTVSWYQQALGQGPQFIFQYYREEENGRGNFPPRFSGLQFPNYSSELNVNALELDDSALYLCASSFSSGVGIDEQFFGPGTRLTVL.

In this sample, this clone turned up a few times. The chain is built from TRBV7-8 and TRBJ2-7; 7 bases map to TRBD2. Germline CDR1 is SGHVS and CDR2 is FQNEAQ. The CDR3 spans 15 residues. V shed 6 bases, J shed 6 bases, and the junction held 14 bases outside the gene matches. CDR3 bases: TGTGCCAGCAGTTCCGGCCGAGCGGGGACGTCCGAGCAGTACTTC. Translated, it gives CASSSGRAGTSEQYF.

The chain has TRBV6-6 and TRBJ2-7; D gene ambiguous. Germline V gene lookup returns CDR1 MNHNY and CDR2 SVGAGI (reference sequence). V shed 0 bases and J shed 1 base, with 4 bases lying between them. This CDR3 spans 13 amino acids. The CDR3 DNA is TGTGCCAGCAGTTACTCTGAGTCCTACGAGCAGTACTTC. It yields the protein CASSYSESYEQYF.

The chain couples TRBV19 to TRBJ1-5; D is perhaps TRBD1 (5 bases). The CDR3 spans 15 residues. The V gene lost 3 bases and the J gene lost 4 bases, with 13 bases spanning the gap. Germline V CDR1 and CDR2: LNHDA, SQIVND (reference sequence). The CDR3 sequence is CASSIKGSPNQPQHF. CDR3 nucleotides: TGTGCCAGTAGTATTAAGGGGAGCCCAAATCAGCCCCAGCATTTT.

The DNA of the CDR3 is TGTGTATACGGCGGGGCCAGCAACTATGGCTACACCTTC. Its translation is CVYGGASNYGYTF. The chain joins TRBV5-8 to TRBJ1-2; a weak D match, TRBD1 (5 bases). The CDR3 runs 13 residues. Germline lookup yields CDR1 SGHTS and CDR2 YDEGEE.

This clone was observed once. The J gene is TRBJ2-5, the V gene TRBV5-6, with TRBD1 matching over 8 bases. V gave up 4 bases and J gave up 5 bases; unmatched junction bases: 13. The CDR3 covers 16 residues. Germline V gives CDR1 SGHDT, CDR2 YYEEEE. The CDR3 DNA follows: TGTGCCAGCAGCGAACTGGACAGGGCGGTTTTGGAGACCCAGTACTTC. Its translation: CASSELDRAVLETQYF.

This chain connects TRBV27 to TRBJ1-2; 7 nucleotides align to TRBD1. V was clipped by 2 bases and J by 4 bases; unmatched bases: 4. CDR1 is MNHEY and CDR2 is SMNVEV in the germline V gene (reference sequence). The length of the CDR3 is 14 residues. CDR3 DNA: TGTGCCAGCAGTTTAAGCAGGGGGGTCTATGGCTACACCTTC. Amino acids: CASSLSRGVYGYTF.

The chain links TRBV30 to TRBJ1-5, with 8 nucleotides matching TRBD1. Germline V lookup: CDR1 GTSNPN, CDR2 SVGIG (reference sequence). The CDR3 sequence is 13 residues long. The ends lost 5 bases at V and 0 bases at J; junction bases unmatched: 0. The CDR3 loop is CAWGTGSNQPQHF. CDR3 bases: TGTGCCTGGGGGACAGGTAGCAATCAGCCCCAGCATTTT.

The chain couples TRBV28 to TRBJ1-6, with D possibly TRBD1 on 5 matching bases. Per germline, CDR1 MDHEN and CDR2 SYDVKM. The CDR3 runs to 12 residues. Trimming removed 11 bases at V and 8 bases at J, with 13 bases between. In DNA form, the CDR3 reads TGTGCCCTCAAAGCGGGGGATTCACCCCTCCACTTT. Its protein is CALKAGDSPLHF.

This clone was recorded once. V usage is TRBV21-1 and J usage is TRBJ2-5; TRBD2 reflects the table's D call only, with no check against the DNA. TRBV21-1 is a known pseudogene. CDR3 length equals 16 residues. In DNA form, the CDR3 reads TGTGCCAGCAGTAATCTTAGCGGGGTAAGGCAAGAGACCCAGTACTTC. Its translation is CASSNLSGVRQETQYF.

V gene TRBV7-9 combines with J gene TRBJ2-7; 9 bases map to TRBD1. The CDR3 spans 15 residues. From germline, CDR1 is SEHNR and CDR2 FQNEAQ (reference sequence). V trimming: 5 bases; J trimming: 6 bases; junction bases outside the gene matches: 11. The CDR3 DNA sequence: TGTGCCAGCAGCCCAACCGGGACAGGGCGCGGCGAGCAGTACTTC. Residues: CASSPTGTGRGEQYF.

This clone was seen a handful of times. The rearrangement links TRBV10-2 to TRBJ1-4, with D uncertain. Trimming took 8 bases from V and 6 from J, leaving 4 bases between them. Germline V lookup: CDR1 WSHSY, CDR2 SAAADI. The CDR3 consists of 10 residues. The DNA for the CDR3 is TGCGCCAGCCGAGATGAAAAACTGTTTTTT. Its protein is CASRDEKLFF.

This clone was seen only once. This chain connects TRBV7-2 to TRBJ1-2; 8 bases align to TRBD1. Germline V gene data show CDR1 as SGHTA and CDR2 as FQGNSA. Unmatched junction bases numbered 8, after V lost 4 bases and J lost 7 bases. The CDR3 sequence is 14 residues long. The CDR3 region is CASSYGQGGGGYTF. The CDR3 DNA reads TGTGCCAGCAGCTATGGACAGGGAGGAGGTGGCTACACCTTC.

The chain links TRBV6-6 to TRBJ1-6; D is unresolved. Deletions cut 2 bases from V and 10 bases from J, with 12 bases between. There are 14 residues in the CDR3. Germline V gives CDR1 MNHNY, CDR2 SVGAGI (reference sequence). CDR3 protein: CASSYEGRSSPLHF. The CDR3 coding sequence is TGTGCCAGCAGTTACGAGGGCCGGTCGTCACCCCTCCACTTT.

This clone was seen just once. This chain joins TRBV5-1 and TRBJ1-1; possibly TRBD1 for D (6 bases). Deletions cut 4 bases from V and 4 bases from J, with 20 bases between. The CDR3 sequence is 16 residues long. Germline V gene sequence: CDR1 SGHRS, CDR2 YFSETQ. The chain's CDR3 is CASSPDLGGLSTEAFF. The CDR3 DNA reads TGCGCCAGCAGCCCGGATCTCGGGGGGCTGAGCACTGAAGCTTTCTTT.